The rows below give T cell receptor beta chains drawn from one sample of a study of cytomegalovirus exposure and HLA in healthy donors. Produced via immunoSEQ multiplex PCR; TCRdb's table is partial and in-frame only. The data show about 88,000 clones, 85% to 90% seen once. Sequencing was done on a sample of PBMCs. These receptor sequences come from a young man in good health and CMV-seronegative. Each CDR3 is given with its conserved first and last residue. D genes are given only for firm matches. Not all rows give a size; the values are once, few, many and, for expanded clones, a class.

j_call	d_call	cdr3_length	v_call	clone_size	cdr3_nt	cdr3_aa
TRBJ2-2	TRBD1	16	TRBV14	-	TGTGCCAGCAGCCCATACAGGGGGCTGAACACCGGGGAGCTGTTTTTT	CASSPYRGLNTGELFF
TRBJ1-2	-	14	TRBV7-2	-	TGTGCCAGCAGCCCGGGGACTCGGGGATCTGGCTACACCTTC	CASSPGTRGSGYTF
TRBJ1-1	TRBD1	14	TRBV6-5	-	TGTGCCAGCAGTTATACGCGGGACAGATCTGAAGCTTTCTTT	CASSYTRDRSEAFF
TRBJ1-5	-	15	TRBV10-3	-	TGTGCCATCAGTGAGGCAGGGTCCCTATCTCAGCCCCAGCATTTT	CAISEAGSLSQPQHF
TRBJ1-5	TRBD1	13	TRBV2	-	TGTGCCAGCAGGGAAGGGACAGGGGGGCATTCGGATTTT	CASREGTGGHSDF
TRBJ2-3	-	12	TRBV7-2	-	TGTGCCAGCAGCTCGAGTAGAGATACGCAGTATTTT	CASSSSRDTQYF
TRBJ2-1	TRBD2	18	TRBV11-2	-	TGTGCCAGCAGCTTAGATCTCTCGGCGGGAGGGTCCTACAATGAGCAGTTCTTC	CASSLDLSAGGSYNEQFF
TRBJ1-2	TRBD1	14	TRBV11-2	-	TGTGCCAGCAGCTACGGGACAGGGCCCTTGGGCTACACCTTC	CASSYGTGPLGYTF
TRBJ2-7	-	15	TRBV9	-	TGTGCCAGCAGCGTAGGATCCAGGGGGGATTCCGAGCAGTACTTC	CASSVGSRGDSEQYF
TRBJ2-7	-	13	TRBV15	-	TGTGCCACCAGCAGAGAGAGAAACTACGAGCAGTACTTC	CATSRERNYEQYF
TRBJ1-4	-	16	TRBV6-6	-	TGTGCCAGCAGTCACCAAGGGAGAATCCGTAATGAAAAACTGTTTTTT	CASSHQGRIRNEKLFF
TRBJ1-2	-	15	TRBV7-2	-	TGTGCCAGCAGCTTAAGTTCCAGCGCTAACTATGGCTACACCTTC	CASSLSSSANYGYTF
TRBJ2-1	TRBD2	17	TRBV28	-	TGTGCCAGCAGTTTCGCCCGGACTAGCGGGAGTTACAATGAGCAGTTCTTC	CASSFARTSGSYNEQFF
TRBJ1-1	-	14	TRBV5-1	-	TGCGCCAGCAGCTTGGGTCAGGGTCTCACTGAAGCTTTCTTT	CASSLGQGLTEAFF
TRBJ2-6	-	15	TRBV19	-	TGTGCCAGTAGTAGACAGAGCTCTGGGGCCAACGTCCTGACTTTC	CASSRQSSGANVLTF
TRBJ2-7	TRBD1	14	TRBV7-9	-	TGTGCCAGCAGCTCGAATACAGGGGGCGGCGAGCAGTACTTC	CASSSNTGGGEQYF
TRBJ2-1	-	14	TRBV6-6	-	TGTGCCAGCAGTTATTCTGGACAGACCAATGAGCAGTTCTTC	CASSYSGQTNEQFF
TRBJ2-1	TRBD2	15	TRBV5-1	-	TGCGCCAGCAGCGACGGGACTAGCTCATACAATGAGCAGTTCTTC	CASSDGTSSYNEQFF
TRBJ2-3	-	14	TRBV27	once	TGTGCCAGCAGTTCTCTAGCAGGCACAGATACGCAGTATTTT	CASSSLAGTDTQYF
TRBJ1-1	-	15	TRBV28	-	TGTGCCAGCAGTTTGCTCCTCGAGAGTACTACTGAAGCTTTCTTT	CASSLLLESTTEAFF
TRBJ2-2	TRBD1	16	TRBV7-2	-	TGTGCCAGCAGCTCGTCCGGGACAGAGAACACCGGGGAGCTGTTTTTT	CASSSSGTENTGELFF
TRBJ2-2	TRBD2	16	TRBV5-4	-	TGTGCCAGCGGAGAGAGACTAGCGGGAGAGTTCGGGGAGCTGTTTTTT	CASGERLAGEFGELFF
TRBJ1-2	TRBD1	15	TRBV5-1	-	TGCGCCAGCAGCTTGTCCGGGACAGGGACCTATGGCTACACCTTC	CASSLSGTGTYGYTF
TRBJ1-1	TRBD1	14	TRBV15	once	TGTGCCACGTTCCGGGACAGCGTGAACACTGAAGCTTTCTTT	CATFRDSVNTEAFF
TRBJ2-2	-	15	TRBV7-2	-	TGTGCCAGTACTAGGGCGGTTTTTGGGACCGGGGAGCTGTTTTTT	CASTRAVFGTGELFF
TRBJ2-1	-	13	TRBV28	-	TGTGCCAGCAGTGTTCCAGGGAACAATGAGCAGTTCTTC	CASSVPGNNEQFF
TRBJ1-2	-	12	TRBV5-1	-	TGCGCCAGCAGCTTGGACAGGGATGGCTACACCTTC	CASSLDRDGYTF
TRBJ2-7	-	11	TRBV5-1	-	TGCGCCAGCAGCTCCTCCTACGAGCAGTACTTC	CASSSSYEQYF
TRBJ2-1	TRBD2	19	TRBV7-9	-	TGTTCCAGCAGCCTGGGACTAGCGGGAGGGCCTGGCTCCTACAATGAGCAGTTCTTC	CSSSLGLAGGPGSYNEQFF
TRBJ2-1	-	12	TRBV7-9	-	TGTTCCAGCAGCCAACAGGGACATGAGCAGTTCTTC	CSSSQQGHEQFF
TRBJ1-3	-	16	TRBV5-1	-	TGCGCCAGCAGCTTGAGTATGTCAGGGACTGGAAACACCATATATTTT	CASSLSMSGTGNTIYF
TRBJ2-5	-	17	TRBV5-1	once	TGCGCCAGCAGCTTGGAGGCTAGCGGAAGGGGGAGGGAGACCCAGTACTTC	CASSLEASGRGRETQYF
TRBJ1-2	TRBD1	16	TRBV5-4	-	TGTGCCAGCAGCTTGGCCAATCGGAGAGGGGGCAATGGCTACACCTTC	CASSLANRRGGNGYTF
TRBJ2-7	TRBD1	18	TRBV28	-	TGTGCCAGCAGTCCCCCGGGACAGGTACTAGGTAGCAGGATCGAGCAGTACTTC	CASSPPGQVLGSRIEQYF
TRBJ1-5	-	14	TRBV5-1	-	TGCGCCAGCAGCTTGGCAGGTACGAATCAGCCCCAGCATTTT	CASSLAGTNQPQHF
TRBJ1-2	TRBD1	14	TRBV6-5	-	TGTGCCAGCAGAACTACAGGGGTTAACTATGGCTACACCTTC	CASRTTGVNYGYTF
TRBJ1-3	-	11	TRBV2	-	TGTGCCAGCAGCCTCGGAAACACCATATATTTT	CASSLGNTIYF
TRBJ1-3	-	14	TRBV7-9	-	TGTGCCAGCAGCCAGGCAGGGAACGGAAACACCATATATTTT	CASSQAGNGNTIYF